What follows is one T cell receptor (beta chain) and its context. Its antigen is unknown. This entry is derived from a study of cytomegalovirus exposure and HLA in healthy donors. From germline, CDR1 is SGHTA and CDR2 FQGTGA. The CDR3 extends over 15 amino acids. The J segment lost 6 bases and the V segment lost 2 bases, leaving 5 bases of the junction unmatched. PCR involved 60 Vbeta and 13 Jbeta primers. Clones were sequenced by immunoSEQ multiplex PCR, and TCRdb holds only the in-frame ones, with some missing. Of some 270,000 clones detected, about nine tenths appear once; the ten largest clones hold 1.5% to 2%. Regarding the study as a whole: TCR beta chains associated with HLA were, in a later analysis, more clonally expanded than equally common others. It has been reported that TCR beta sequences accurately predicted the HLA-A and HLA-B alleles of most subjects. V- and J-gene trimming of TCR beta was linked (in a later analysis) to a missense DCLRE1C variant.

This chain uses TRBV7-3 with TRBJ2-2; 8 bases map to TRBD1. This sequence was found in a girl aged 2-15 years in good health and CMV-seronegative. Sample: PBMCs. DNA of the CDR3: TGTGCCAGCAGCTTAGATCGCAGGGGGCCCGGGGAGCTGTTTTTT. As protein: CASSLDRRGPGELFF.